Listed below are T cell receptor beta chains from one sample, sequenced in a study of STAT5B mutations in CD4+ large granular lymphocyte leukemia. Profiled with immunoSEQ multiplex PCR; TCRdb holds only in-frame clones, not every one. The data show 30,000 to 35,000 clones, with 76% seen just once and over 6% held by the top ten. What was sequenced was CD4+ T cells from blood buffy coats. Receptors originate from a human donor in good health. Each CDR3 is given with its conserved first and last residue. The D gene is left open where the match is weak. The size of a clone is reported for some rows only, either as once, few or many, or as a class for expanded clones.

abundance: -
j_gene: TRBJ2-7
v_gene: TRBV11-2
d_gene: -
CDR3nt: TGTGCCAGCAGCCCTCGCCCCGCAGTCTCCTACGAGCAGTACTTC
CDR3aa: CASSPRPAVSYEQYF

abundance: -
j_gene: TRBJ1-2
v_gene: TRBV20-1
d_gene: -
CDR3nt: TGCAGTGCCCCGATGTATGGCTACACCTTC
CDR3aa: CSAPMYGYTF

abundance: -
j_gene: TRBJ2-2
v_gene: TRBV7-2
d_gene: -
CDR3nt: TGTGCCAGCAGCTTACGGGGCGGGGAGCTGTTTTTT
CDR3aa: CASSLRGGELFF

abundance: -
j_gene: TRBJ1-3
v_gene: TRBV5-1
d_gene: -
CDR3nt: TGCGCCAGCAGCTTGGGACTCCCAAGCGGTGGAAACACCATATATTTT
CDR3aa: CASSLGLPSGGNTIYF

abundance: -
j_gene: TRBJ2-2
v_gene: TRBV7-8
d_gene: -
CDR3nt: TGTGCCAGCAGCCCCACCGGGGAGCTGTTTTTT
CDR3aa: CASSPTGELFF

abundance: -
j_gene: TRBJ1-5
v_gene: TRBV18
d_gene: -
CDR3nt: TGTGCCAGCTCACCAGCGGCAGGGACGCTCAATCAGCCCCAGCATTTT
CDR3aa: CASSPAAGTLNQPQHF

abundance: -
j_gene: TRBJ2-5
v_gene: TRBV10-3
d_gene: -
CDR3nt: -
CDR3aa: CAISSGQGVQETQYF

abundance: -
j_gene: TRBJ2-2
v_gene: TRBV18
d_gene: -
CDR3nt: TGTGCCAGCTCACCACAGATCTTGAGGACCGGGGAGCTGTTTTTT
CDR3aa: CASSPQILRTGELFF

abundance: -
j_gene: TRBJ2-2
v_gene: TRBV21-1
d_gene: -
CDR3nt: TGTGCCAGCAGCAAAAACACAGGGAATAACACCGGGGAGCTGTTTTTT
CDR3aa: CASSKNTGNNTGELFF

abundance: -
j_gene: TRBJ2-3
v_gene: TRBV4-3
d_gene: -
CDR3nt: TGCGCCAGCAGCCAGGGGCGGGCCTACACAGATACGCAGTATTTT
CDR3aa: CASSQGRAYTDTQYF

abundance: -
j_gene: TRBJ2-2
v_gene: TRBV9
d_gene: -
CDR3nt: TGTGCCAGCAGCGTAGCCCCAGGGTATGGGTTCACCGGGGAGCTGTTTTTT
CDR3aa: CASSVAPGYGFTGELFF

abundance: -
j_gene: TRBJ2-1
v_gene: TRBV7-2
d_gene: TRBD2
CDR3nt: TGTGCCAGCAGCTTATCGCGGGAGCTTCACAATGAGCAGTTCTTC
CDR3aa: CASSLSRELHNEQFF

abundance: -
j_gene: TRBJ2-7
v_gene: TRBV7-2
d_gene: TRBD2
CDR3nt: TGTGCCAGCAGAGCCCTAGCGGGGTCCTACGAGCAGTACTTC
CDR3aa: CASRALAGSYEQYF

abundance: -
j_gene: TRBJ1-6
v_gene: TRBV9
d_gene: -
CDR3nt: TGTGCCAGCTCAGAAGCGGGCTCCTATAATTCACCCCTCCACTTT
CDR3aa: CASSEAGSYNSPLHF

abundance: once
j_gene: TRBJ2-3
v_gene: TRBV12-5
d_gene: -
CDR3nt: TGTGCTAGTGGTTTTACAGGATCCACAGATACGCAGTATTTT
CDR3aa: CASGFTGSTDTQYF

abundance: -
j_gene: TRBJ2-2
v_gene: TRBV6-6
d_gene: TRBD2
CDR3nt: TGTGCCAGCAGTATAGCGGGAGAGGGGGAGCTGTTTTTT
CDR3aa: CASSIAGEGELFF